The 29 T cell receptor beta chains below come from one sample, sequenced in a study of regulatory and conventional T cells in RAG deficiency. Measured with immunoSEQ multiplex PCR; TCRdb has only the in-frame clones, and not every one. The sample comprises some 31,000 clones, nearly 95% of which are singletons, and about 0.17% rests with the top ten. The sorted conventional CD4+ T cells were CD25-low and CD127-high, with genomic DNA sequenced. The same sample was also used in a study of regulatory T cells. This second study says: The PCR used 52 TRBV and 13 TRBJ primers.

The specimen was CD25- CD4+ T cells sorted from blood. All receptors come from a human donor in good health.

This sequence joins TRBV7-9 and TRBJ1-2; 7 bases fit TRBD1. CDR1 is SEHNR and CDR2 is FQNEAQ in the germline V gene (reference sequence). There are 16 residues in the CDR3. After removal of 4 bases from V and 5 bases from J, the junction contained 13 bases not matched to a gene. CDR3 loop: CASSYLRTGDTYGYTF. CDR3 nucleotide sequence: TGTGCCAGCAGCTACTTAAGGACAGGAGATACTTATGGCTACACCTTC.

V usage is TRBV19 and J usage is TRBJ1-6, with 7 positions matching TRBD1. The junction had 4 bases not matched to a gene; V was cut back by 4 bases and J by 7 bases. This CDR3 has 14 amino acids. The germline gives CDR1 LNHDA, CDR2 SQIVND (reference sequence). In DNA, the CDR3 is TGTGCCAGTAGTAACAGGGGAGGCAATTCACCCCTCCACTTT. Translating gives CASSNRGGNSPLHF.

CDR3 sequence reads: CASSFDGWSSGNTIYF. The CDR3 nucleotides are TGCGCCAGCAGCTTTGACGGGTGGAGCTCTGGAAACACCATATATTTT. The J gene is TRBJ1-3, the V gene TRBV5-1, with D uncertain. CDR3 length equals 16 residues. The ends were cut back, 2 bases at V and 0 bases at J, with 12 bases in the middle. Germline loops: CDR1 SGHRS, CDR2 YFSETQ.

Remarks on this clone: One junction end does not reproduce the germline sequence, and a read error may be involved. Different DNA sequences within this sample yield the same CDR3. The chain recombines TRBV7-8 with TRBJ1-6; 9 bases map to TRBD1. The CDR3 contains 19 residues. Looked up from germline, CDR1 is SGHVS and CDR2 is FQNEAQ. This chain's CDR3 is CASSPLPDRGLSYNSPLHF. For the CDR3, the DNA is TGTGCCAGCAGCCCCTTACCGGACAGGGGCCTTTCCTATAATTCCCCCCTCCACTTT.

The chain links TRBV29-1 to TRBJ1-2; D is possibly TRBD1 (6 bases). The CDR3 is made up of 14 amino acids. V was clipped by 7 bases and J by 4 bases, with 19 bases between them. Germline-derived CDR1 and CDR2 are SQVTM and ANQGSEA. The CDR3 reads CSAENPGVAYGYTF. In DNA, the CDR3 is TGCAGCGCCGAGAACCCAGGGGTTGCCTATGGCTACACCTTC.

This sequence joins TRBV2 and TRBJ2-7; TRBD2 might be the D (7 bases). This CDR3 spans 16 amino acids. V was pared by 8 bases and J by 0 bases, with 20 bases between. In germline, CDR1 is SNHLY, CDR2 FYNNEI. CDR3 bases: TGTGCCAGCGGAGCTAGGGGGGGCCTCCTCTCCTACGAGCAGTACTTC. As protein: CASGARGGLLSYEQYF.

The chain couples TRBV7-2 to TRBJ2-1; tentative D call: TRBD2 (5 bases). Per germline, CDR1 SGHTA and CDR2 FQGNSA. The CDR3 contains 17 residues. V shed 4 bases and J shed 0 bases, with 16 bases lying between them. The CDR3: CASSSPGSGLSYNEQFF. The CDR3, as DNA: TGTGCCAGCAGCTCCCCGGGGAGCGGCCTCTCCTACAATGAGCAGTTCTTC. Looking up the rest from reference TRBV7-2 and TRBJ2-1 gives the full variable domain: GAGVSQSPSNKVTEKGKDVELRCDPISGHTALYWYRQSLGQGLEFLIYFQGNSAPDKSGLPSDRFSAERTGGSVSTLTIQRTQQEDSAVYLCASSSPGSGLSYNEQFFGPGTRLTVL.

This clone appeared a single time. The chain couples TRBV19 to TRBJ2-3, with TRBD1 matching 8 bases. The J segment lost 4 bases and the V segment lost 9 bases, leaving 15 bases of the junction unmatched. Germline V gene lookup returns CDR1 LNHDA and CDR2 SQIVND (reference sequence). The CDR3 length is 16 residues. The CDR3 is CASTPRRTGNADTQYF. The DNA of the CDR3 is TGTGCCAGCACCCCGCGCCGGACAGGGAACGCAGATACGCAGTATTTT.

As concerns this clone: Different DNA sequences within this sample yield the same CDR3. The chain carries TRBV7-9 and TRBJ1-6; TRBD1 matches 9 bases. The J segment lost 5 bases and the V segment lost 5 bases, leaving 10 bases of the junction unmatched. CDR1 is SEHNR, CDR2 FQNEAQ, per germline (reference sequence). This CDR3 is 17 amino acids long. The CDR3 here is CASSLPPGQGNNSPLHF. CDR3 coding DNA: TGTGCCAGCAGCCTTCCTCCGGGACAGGGAAATAATTCACCCCTCCACTTT.

The gene calls are TRBV23-1 and TRBJ2-7; possible D gene TRBD1, 5 bases. TRBV23-1 is classed as an ORF, of uncertain function. With 0 bases removed from V and 0 bases from J, the gap between germline ends came to 18 bases. This CDR3 is built from 18 residues. CDR3 sequence reads: CASSQSSRQHYFSYEQYF. CDR3 in DNA: TGCGCCAGCAGTCAATCGTCACGACAGCACTATTTCTCCTACGAGCAGTACTTC.

V gene TRBV7-6 combines with J gene TRBJ2-6; 10 bases are shared with TRBD1. CDR3 length: 17 amino acids. The germline gives CDR1 SGHVS, CDR2 FNYEAQ. The V and J ends lost 5 bases and 2 bases, in that order; junction bases with no gene match: 6. CDR3 DNA sequence: TGTGCCAGCAGCCCTGGACAGGGGGTCACTGGGGCCAACGTCCTGACTTTC. This codes for CASSPGQGVTGANVLTF.

V and J are TRBV4-2 and TRBJ1-3; 8 bases match TRBD1. J was trimmed by 0 bases and V by 4 bases; bases with no gene match: 5. From germline, CDR1 is LGHNA and CDR2 YNFKEQ. The CDR3 loop spans 16 amino acids. The CDR3, as DNA: TGTGCCAGCAGCCTGGACAGGGAACGCTCTGGAAACACCATATATTTT. Protein product: CASSLDRERSGNTIYF.

This clone was picked up one time. The J gene is TRBJ1-4, the V gene TRBV5-1, with 7 bases lining up with TRBD1. The germline V gene encodes CDR1 SGHRS and CDR2 YFSETQ. CDR3 size: 16 residues. Trimming cost V 1 base and J 2 bases; bases outside gene matches: 5. The CDR3 sequence: CASSLPPTGTNEKLFF. CDR3 bases: TGCGCCAGCAGCTTGCCACCGACAGGGACTAATGAAAAACTGTTTTTT.

With respect to this clone: One end of the junction does not line up with germline, which may come from a read error. Different DNA sequences within this sample yield the same CDR3. The V and J genes are TRBV5-4 and TRBJ1-6; 11 nucleotides agree with TRBD1. From germline, CDR1 is SGHNT and CDR2 YYREEE (reference sequence). The CDR3 runs 16 residues. This CDR3 reads CASSYGQGAGNSPLHF. CDR3 coding DNA: TGTGCCAGCAGTTACGGACAGGGGGCGGGTAATTCCCCCCTCCACTTT.

Comment on this clone: Other DNA variants within this sample encode the same CDR3. The CDR3 DNA reads TGTGCCAGCAGCTCCAAGACAGGGGACTATGGCTACACCTTC. Translating it yields CASSSKTGDYGYTF. The V call is TRBV5-4, the J call TRBJ1-2; the match to TRBD1 covers 8 bases. The junction had 4 bases not matched to a gene; V was cut back by 3 bases and J by 3 bases. The CDR3 runs 14 residues. Germline CDR1 reads SGHNT; CDR2 reads YYREEE (reference sequence).

The chain combines TRBV6-5 with TRBJ2-7, with a weak D call TRBD2 (6 bases). The length of the CDR3 is 14 residues. The V end lost 8 bases, the J end lost 0 bases, and 14 bases lay between the germline ends. Germline values: CDR1 MNHEY, CDR2 SVGAGI. CDR3 loop: CASRVGGSSYEQYF. The CDR3 nucleotides are TGTGCCAGCCGGGTGGGGGGAAGCTCCTACGAGCAGTACTTC.

The chain joins TRBV5-4 to TRBJ2-7; the D gene is possibly TRBD2 (6 bases). The germline CDR1 and CDR2 sequences are SGHNT and YYREEE (reference sequence). The CDR3 extends over 14 amino acids. V was trimmed by 0 bases and J by 4 bases, leaving 11 bases between them. CDR3 residues: CASSLAGTSYEQYF. CDR3 nucleotide sequence: TGTGCCAGCAGCTTGGCGGGGACTTCTTACGAGCAGTACTTC.

The J gene is TRBJ1-4, the V gene TRBV10-1; 7 nucleotides line up with TRBD1. Germline CDR1 is WNHNN and CDR2 is SYGVQD (reference sequence). The CDR3 length is 15 residues. The junction had 12 bases not matched to a gene; V was cut back by 9 bases and J by 5 bases. CDR3 bases: TGCGCCAGGGGGGGACAGCTAGACGGGAATGAAAAACTGTTTTTT. Protein sequence: CARGGQLDGNEKLFF.

The chain combines TRBV7-3 with TRBJ2-4; D is perhaps TRBD2 (6 bases). Germline V CDR1 and CDR2: SGHTA, FQGTGA. The CDR3 consists of 16 residues. V lost 2 bases and J lost 1, with 12 bases in between. The CDR3 DNA is TGTGCCAGCAGCTTAGGAGGGACTGGCGCCAAAAACATTCAGTACTTC. Its translation: CASSLGGTGAKNIQYF.

The V and J genes are TRBV5-1 and TRBJ2-5; weak D call: TRBD1 (6 bases). Near its end, the DNA agrees better with TRBJ2-7, so the J call may be wrong. The CDR3 has 15 residues. Per the germline V gene, CDR1 is SGHRS and CDR2 is YFSETQ. Here the CDR3 reads CASSLVQGDLYEQYF. In DNA, the CDR3 is TGCGCCAGCAGCTTGGTACAGGGTGACCTCTACGAGCAGTACTTC.

The chain uses TRBV21-1 and TRBJ1-3; whether TRBD1, the table's D call, matches the DNA was not checked. TRBV21-1 counts as a pseudogene. CDR3 length: 15 residues. The CDR3 sequence is CASSKGGRSGNTIYF. CDR3 bases: TGTGCCAGCAGCAAAGGGGGCCGCTCTGGAAACACCATATATTTT.

This chain joins TRBV2 and TRBJ2-3, with 9 bases lining up with TRBD2. The CDR3 runs to 15 residues. V shed 5 bases and J 2 bases; nucleotides not matched to a gene: 5. CDR1 and CDR2 (germline): SNHLY, FYNNEI. As DNA, the CDR3 is TGTGCCAGCAGTCCCAGCGGGGGGACCACAGATACGCAGTATTTT. As protein: CASSPSGGTTDTQYF.

The chain joins TRBV5-1 to TRBJ1-2; 7 bases map to TRBD1. The trim removed 5 bases at V and 0 bases at J, leaving 1 base unmatched. Germline V lookup: CDR1 SGHRS, CDR2 YFSETQ. The CDR3 runs 13 residues. The chain's CDR3 is CASRTGTNYGYTF. In nucleotides, the CDR3 is TGCGCCAGCAGGACAGGGACTAACTATGGCTACACCTTC.

V is TRBV5-6 and J is TRBJ2-7, with D possibly matching TRBD1 (5 bases). There are 15 residues in the CDR3. V dropped 0 bases and J dropped 0 bases, with 10 bases sitting between them. Germline values: CDR1 SGHDT, CDR2 YYEEEE. In DNA form, the CDR3 reads TGTGCCAGCAGCTTGGATACAGGTAGCTCCTACGAGCAGTACTTC. This codes for CASSLDTGSSYEQYF.

The chain links TRBV9 to TRBJ2-5; no firm D call. This CDR3 has 14 amino acids. Germline CDR1 is SGDLS and CDR2 is YYNGEE. V dropped 1 base and J dropped 2 bases, with 9 bases sitting between them. CDR3 loop: CASSVLGRQETQYF. CDR3 bases: TGTGCCAGCAGCGTACTGGGCAGACAAGAGACCCAGTACTTC. Combining the CDR3 with reference TRBV9 and TRBJ2-5 gives the whole variable domain DSGVTQTPKHLITATGQRVTLRCSPRSGDLSVYWYQQSLDQGLQFLIQYYNGEERAKGNILERFSAQQFPDLHSELNLSSLELGDSALYFCASSVLGRQETQYFGPGTRLLVL.

The chain links TRBV7-4 to TRBJ2-3, with D perhaps matching TRBD1 (6 bases). The CDR3 has 16 residues. Germline assignment: CDR1 SGHVT and CDR2 SQSDAQ. Trimming pared 5 bases from V and 2 bases from J, leaving 17 bases between. DNA of the CDR3: TGTGCCAGCAGCGGGGACATAGTGGAGGACACAGATACGCAGTATTTT. As protein: CASSGDIVEDTDTQYF. The full variable domain, with the rest looked up from reference TRBV7-4 and TRBJ2-3, is GAGVSQSPRYKVAKRGRDVALRCDSISGHVTLYWYRQTLGQGSEVLTYSQSDAQRDKSGRPSGRFSAERPERSVSTLKIQRTEQGDSAVYLCASSGDIVEDTDTQYFGPGTRLTVL.

The V gene is TRBV5-7, the J gene TRBJ1-1; D may be TRBD1 (5 bases). TRBV5-7 is reported as an ORF; its role is uncertain. Trimming pared 9 bases from V and 0 bases from J, leaving 27 bases between. The CDR3 has 18 amino acids. The CDR3 is CANPPRSRGLVLNTEAFF. For the CDR3, the DNA is TGTGCCAACCCCCCTCGGTCCCGGGGGTTGGTCTTGAACACTGAAGCTTTCTTT.

The CDR3 sequence: CASSYWEEGYGYTF. For the CDR3, the DNA is TGTGCCAGCAGTTATTGGGAAGAGGGTTATGGCTACACCTTC. The rearrangement uses TRBV6-1 and TRBJ1-2; D unclear. CDR1 and CDR2 from the germline V gene are MNHNS and SASEGT. Trimming cost V 5 bases and J 5 bases, with 15 bases left between them. CDR3 length equals 14 residues.

The rearrangement links TRBV2 to TRBJ1-2; TRBD1 agrees at 8 bases. Germline CDR1 reads SNHLY; CDR2 reads FYNNEI. The junction had 18 bases not matched to a gene; V was cut back by 10 bases and J by 8 bases. This CDR3 spans 15 amino acids. For the CDR3, the DNA is TGTGCCACAGACGCCGACAGGGGTACCGGGGTGGGCTACACCTTC. Encoded protein: CATDADRGTGVGYTF.